What follows are 15 T cell receptor beta chains derived from one specimen sequenced in a study of siplizumab effects on memory and regulatory T cells. A 37°C coculture lasting approximately 6 days was applied to the mixed lymphocyte reaction cells. The repertoire was sequenced with immunoSEQ multiplex PCR; TCRdb's copy has only in-frame clones and lacks some. Seen here are 13,000 or so clones, approximately 39% observed once, and the top ten hold roughly a tenth. Which antigens these TCRs recognize remains unknown. The sequenced material came from CFSE-low (dividing) CD8+ T cells sorted from an allogeneic mixed lymphocyte reaction. These receptors were taken from a human donor in good health; the cells came from an allogeneic mixed lymphocyte reaction.

There are a few counts of this clone. V usage is TRBV4-1 and J usage is TRBJ2-7, with D unclear. This CDR3 has 14 amino acids. The V end was cut by 4 bases, the J end by 4 bases, with 14 bases between. The germline V gene encodes CDR1 MGHRA and CDR2 YSYEKL. The CDR3 nucleotides are TGCGCCAGCAGCCTGACCCTCATGGGATACGAGCAGTACTTC. Amino acid sequence: CASSLTLMGYEQYF.

The chain recombines TRBV27 with TRBJ2-2; D ambiguous. CDR3 length equals 19 residues. The V end lost 8 bases, the J end lost 0 bases, and 25 bases lay between the germline ends. Germline CDR1 MNHEY, CDR2 SMNVEV (reference sequence). The CDR3 loop reads CASGQVTVVETPNTGELFF. The DNA for the CDR3 is TGTGCCAGCGGGCAGGTTACGGTCGTAGAGACACCGAACACCGGGGAGCTGTTTTTT.

The V call is TRBV30, the J call TRBJ1-2, with 9 bases identical to TRBD1. From germline, CDR1 is GTSNPN and CDR2 SVGIG (reference sequence). The CDR3 has 17 amino acids. V was pared by 3 bases and J by 1 base, with 12 bases of the junction left unmatched. The CDR3 DNA sequence: TGTGCCTGGAGACGGACAGGGGCTGGAGGGGGTAACTATGGCTACACCTTC. Translating it yields CAWRRTGAGGGNYGYTF.

This clone is deemed medium-sized. The J gene is TRBJ2-2, the V gene TRBV4-1; D gene unclear. The germline gives CDR1 MGHRA, CDR2 YSYEKL. Trimming removed 3 bases at V and 8 bases at J, with 7 bases between. The CDR3 length is 12 residues. The CDR3 is CASSHLRGELFF. The CDR3 coding sequence is TGCGCCAGCAGCCATCTTAGGGGGGAGCTGTTTTTT.

V and J are TRBV27 and TRBJ2-3, with a weak D call TRBD1 (6 bases). The germline gives CDR1 MNHEY, CDR2 SMNVEV (reference sequence). The CDR3 runs 15 residues. The V gene lost 2 bases and the J gene lost 6 bases, with 15 bases spanning the gap. This chain's CDR3 is CASSLLRTARDTQYF. In nucleotides, the CDR3 is TGTGCCAGCAGTTTACTAAGGACAGCAAGGGATACGCAGTATTTT.

The chain couples TRBV4-2 to TRBJ2-7, with 12 bases that match TRBD2. The CDR3 is 17 amino acids. The V gene end was trimmed by 0 bases and the J gene end by 6 bases; junction bases not matched to a gene: 9. Germline loops: CDR1 LGHNA, CDR2 YNFKEQ. The CDR3 sequence is CASSQEPLAGGAFEQYF. The CDR3 region has the DNA TGTGCCAGCAGCCAAGAGCCGCTAGCGGGAGGGGCATTCGAGCAGTACTTC.

V is TRBV11-3 and J is TRBJ2-7, with D possibly TRBD2 on 6 matching bases. CDR1 SGHNT and CDR2 YENEEA come from the germline V gene. With 8 bases removed from V and 2 bases from J, the gap between germline ends came to 19 bases. This CDR3 has 15 residues. The DNA of the CDR3 is TGTGCCAGCTCTGTAGCGTTTCGGGGGACCTACGAGCAGTACTTC. Protein product: CASSVAFRGTYEQYF.

The J gene is TRBJ2-3, the V gene TRBV19; maybe TRBD1 (5 bases). In germline, CDR1 is LNHDA, CDR2 SQIVND (reference sequence). V dropped 7 bases and J dropped 5 bases, with 16 bases sitting between them. CDR3 length equals 14 residues. The CDR3 protein is CASTLGPELDTQYF. The CDR3 DNA is TGTGCCAGTACCCTGGGGCCCGAATTAGATACGCAGTATTTT.

This clone came up a few times. The chain combines TRBV27 with TRBJ1-1, with D maybe TRBD1 (5 bases). CDR3 length: 14 amino acids. Germline V lookup: CDR1 MNHEY, CDR2 SMNVEV (reference sequence). V dropped 0 bases and J dropped 1 base, with 6 bases sitting between them. In DNA form, the CDR3 reads TGTGCCAGCAGTTTATCAGGGGCGAACACTGAAGCTTTCTTT. Amino acid sequence: CASSLSGANTEAFF.

V is TRBV29-1 and J is TRBJ1-2; 9 nucleotides line up with TRBD1. This CDR3 is 12 amino acids long. The V gene's germline CDR1 is SQVTM and CDR2 ANQGSEA. J gave up 7 bases and V 7 bases, and 7 bases lay outside the gene matches. CDR3 nucleotide sequence: TGCAGCGCTGAGACAGGGGGGGGTGGCTACACCTTC. Residues: CSAETGGGGYTF.

As concerns this clone: A much more abundant neighbour one base away suggests this may be a read error. V usage is TRBV7-9 and J usage is TRBJ1-1; 9 positions match TRBD1. Germline-derived CDR1 and CDR2 are SEHNR and FQNEAQ (reference sequence). The trim removed 5 bases at V and 7 bases at J, leaving 11 bases unmatched. The length of the CDR3 is 15 residues. CDR3 residues: CASSTTGTGYIEAFF. DNA for the CDR3: TGTGCCAGCAGCACGACCGGGACAGGGTACATTGAAGCTTTCTTT.

The genes are TRBV10-1 and TRBJ1-5; no clear D gene. V lost 0 bases to trimming and J lost 2 bases, with 11 bases between them. Germline assignment: CDR1 WNHNN and CDR2 SYGVQD (reference sequence). The CDR3 covers 16 residues. The CDR3 nucleotides are TGCGCCAGCAGTGAGTCGGTGGTTTTTGGCAATCAGCCCCAGCATTTT. It yields the protein CASSESVVFGNQPQHF.

V gene TRBV6-1 combines with J gene TRBJ1-1, with D unresolved. The CDR3 contains 11 residues. Trimming stripped 5 bases from V and 8 bases from J, with 9 bases between. Germline CDR1 and CDR2: MNHNS and SASEGT. The CDR3 spells CASSFPTEAFF. CDR3 sequence (DNA): TGTGCCAGCAGTTTCCCGACAGAAGCTTTCTTT.

This clone has only a few counts. The chain carries TRBV7-8 and TRBJ2-1; TRBD2 matches at 9 bases. CDR1 is SGHVS and CDR2 is FQNEAQ in the germline V gene. There are 15 residues in the CDR3. With V trimmed by 5 bases and J by 9 bases, 11 bases remained unmatched. In nucleotides, the CDR3 is TGTGCCAGCAGCCGAGACCAGCGGGAGGAGGGTGAGCAGTTCTTC. Protein product: CASSRDQREEGEQFF.

The chain is built from TRBV10-1 and TRBJ1-3; no clear D gene. The V end lost 5 bases, the J end lost 1 base, and 9 bases lay between the germline ends. The CDR3 is 14 residues long. CDR1 and CDR2 (germline): WNHNN, SYGVQD (reference sequence). The CDR3: CASSPTGSGNTIYF. The CDR3 DNA is TGCGCCAGCAGTCCCACCGGATCTGGAAACACCATATATTTT.